This T cell receptor beta chain is from a study of read filtering for tumor transcriptome and immune sequencing. The CDR3 extends over 14 amino acids. Germline assignment: CDR1 MNHNS and CDR2 SASEGT. V dropped 10 bases and J dropped 5; count of bases not matched to a gene: 11. Study conclusions and caveats: In IR-seq, single-read clonotypes were approximately 79% of clonotypes but around 3.5% of reads. This fraction held mixed bone marrow immune cells after CD138-negative sorting.

The sample holds many counts of this clonotype. The antigen is undetermined. This library used roughly 400 ng RNA and molecular barcoded adaptors spanning alpha/delta and beta/gamma chains. TCRdb reanalysed the reads using MiXCR and keeps one entry per CDR3 protein. The data contain 30,000 to 45,000 distinct CDR3 sequences, approximately 13% of them seen just once; the ten biggest clones take up about 39%. The chain couples TRBV6-1 to TRBJ2-7; 10 nucleotides match TRBD2. This receptor was taken from a donor at least 40 years old with multiple myeloma. The sequenced material came from a population of CD138-negative cells sorted from bone marrow. The CDR3 protein is CATRLAGEYHEQYF. As DNA, the CDR3 is TGTGCCACCCGGCTAGCGGGAGAATACCACGAGCAGTACTTC.